Listed below are T cell receptor beta chains from one sample, sequenced in a study of cytomegalovirus exposure and HLA in healthy donors. Libraries were prepared by immunoSEQ multiplex PCR; TCRdb keeps only in-frame clonotypes and omits some of them. The profile shows 120,000 or so clones, more than 65% of them singletons. Sequenced material: PBMCs. Receptors originate from a woman under 30 in good health and CMV-seronegative. The CDR3 runs from the conserved cysteine through the conserved F or W. The D gene is left open where the match is weak. For some rows the clone size is stated as once, few or many, or as a class when expanded; others skip it.

D gene | clone size | J gene | V gene | CDR3 DNA | CDR3 protein
TRBD1 | . | TRBJ1-4 | TRBV27 | TGTGCCAGCAGTTTGAAAACAGGGGTGGGAGAAAAACTGTTTTTT | CASSLKTGVGEKLFF
. | . | TRBJ2-7 | TRBV5-8 | TGTGCCAGCAGCTCCCCTTTTTCGCGGAGCTCCTACGAGCAGTACTTC | CASSSPFSRSSYEQYF
TRBD2 | once | TRBJ2-1 | TRBV6-1 | TGTGCCAGCAGGAGACTAGCGGAACTTGATGAGCAGTTCTTC | CASRRLAELDEQFF
. | . | TRBJ2-7 | TRBV4-1 | TGCGCCAGCAGCCCTTTAGTTAGCTCCTACGAGCAGTACTTC | CASSPLVSSYEQYF
TRBD2 | . | TRBJ2-3 | TRBV18 | TGTGCCAGCTCACCAGCCCCGTCAATAGCGGGGAGCACAGATACGCAGTATTTT | CASSPAPSIAGSTDTQYF
. | once | TRBJ2-2 | TRBV10-3 | TGTGCCATCAGCCCGAGAACCGGGGAGCTGTTTTTT | CAISPRTGELFF
. | . | TRBJ1-1 | TRBV30 | TGTGCCTGGAGCGCACGCAGGGGAACTGAAGCTTTCTTT | CAWSARRGTEAFF
. | . | TRBJ1-2 | TRBV2 | TGTGCCAGCAGTGACACAGGAGTTTTAAACTATGGCTACACCTTC | CASSDTGVLNYGYTF
. | . | TRBJ1-5 | TRBV19 | TGTGCCAGTTCTATTTTACAGGGTAAGGATCAGCCCCAGCATTTT | CASSILQGKDQPQHF
TRBD1 | . | TRBJ1-4 | TRBV6-1 | TGTGCCAGCAGTGAAGGGGCCCTCGGGACAGCTAATGAAAAACTGTTTTTT | CASSEGALGTANEKLFF
TRBD1 | few | TRBJ2-7 | TRBV7-2 | TGTGCCAGCAGCCTAGGACAGGATTTTATAGAGCAGTACTTC | CASSLGQDFIEQYF
TRBD2 | . | TRBJ2-3 | TRBV4-3 | TGCGCCAGCAGCGTCGGACTAGCGGACACAGATACGCAGTATTTT | CASSVGLADTDTQYF
. | . | TRBJ2-3 | TRBV6-1 | TGTGCCAGCAGTGAAATGTGGGTGAGCCGGGTGGATACGCAGTATTTT | CASSEMWVSRVDTQYF
. | . | TRBJ1-1 | TRBV15 | TGTGCCACCAGCAGAGATGAGAGGTCAGGGTCGGCTTTCTTT | CATSRDERSGSAFF
. | . | TRBJ1-2 | TRBV2 | TGTGCCAGCACCCTGAAGGGGTATGGCTACACCTTC | CASTLKGYGYTF
TRBD1 | . | TRBJ2-2 | TRBV6-1 | TGTGCCAGCAGTTTTTCTCCCACAGGGGCCGGGGAGCTGTTTTTT | CASSFSPTGAGELFF
TRBD1 | . | TRBJ1-1 | TRBV29-1 | TGCAGCGTAGGACAGGGAGGAAAGAACACTGAAGCTTTCTTT | CSVGQGGKNTEAFF
TRBD1 | . | TRBJ1-2 | TRBV4-2 | TGTGCCAGCAGCCAAGTCAATGCGGGACAGGGGTATGGCTACACCTTC | CASSQVNAGQGYGYTF
. | . | TRBJ1-6 | TRBV6-6 | TGTGCCAGCAGCGGGTGGACGACAGCATATAATTCACCCCTCCACTTT | CASSGWTTAYNSPLHF
TRBD2 | . | TRBJ2-7 | TRBV5-1 | TGCGCCAGCAGCCCAGGACTAGCGGGAATATACGAGCAGTACTTC | CASSPGLAGIYEQYF
. | . | TRBJ1-1 | TRBV29-1 | TGCAGCGTGCAGGGGAACACTGAAGCTTTCTTT | CSVQGNTEAFF
. | . | TRBJ1-6 | TRBV25-1 | TGTGCCAGCGGCGGGGACGTAAATTCACCCCTCCACTTT | CASGGDVNSPLHF
. | . | TRBJ2-3 | TRBV7-2 | TGTGCCAGCAGCTTAGACATGCCCCACACCCATACGCAGTATTTT | CASSLDMPHTHTQYF
TRBD1 | . | TRBJ1-6 | TRBV6-5 | TGTGCCAGCAGGCTGGGACAGGACAATTCACCCCTCCACTTT | CASRLGQDNSPLHF
. | . | TRBJ2-2 | TRBV9 | TGTGCCAGCAGCGTATCGGCCGGGGAGCTGTTTTTT | CASSVSAGELFF
. | . | TRBJ1-4 | TRBV27 | TGTGCCAGCAGTTTACGGGGAGCTGCAACTAATGAAAAACTGTTTTTT | CASSLRGAATNEKLFF
. | . | TRBJ1-2 | TRBV7-9 | TGTGCCCTCGACAGTCTTAACTATGGCTACACCTTC | CALDSLNYGYTF
TRBD1 | once | TRBJ2-7 | TRBV5-1 | TGCGCCAGCAGCGAGCAGGGGGCCTACGAGCAGTACTTC | CASSEQGAYEQYF
. | once | TRBJ1-6 | TRBV7-6 | TGTGCCAGCAGCGCACAGAATAATTCACCCCTCCACTTT | CASSAQNNSPLHF
TRBD2 | . | TRBJ2-7 | TRBV2 | TGTGCCAGCAGGGGGGGGACGGGAACCTACGAGCAGTACTTC | CASRGGTGTYEQYF
. | . | TRBJ1-1 | TRBV11-2 | TGTGCCAGCAGCTTTAACTCAGGTATGAACACTGAAGCTTTCTTT | CASSFNSGMNTEAFF
TRBD1 | . | TRBJ1-2 | TRBV15 | TGTGCCACCAGCTTTGACCAACAGGGGGGGAGGAATGGCTACACCTTC | CATSFDQQGGRNGYTF
. | . | TRBJ1-5 | TRBV5-1 | TGCGCCAGCAGCCCTGGCTGGGGCGGGATGCAGCCCCAGCATTTT | CASSPGWGGMQPQHF
. | . | TRBJ2-3 | TRBV19 | TGTGCCAGTGCGCTTTTAAGCACAGATACGCAGTATTTT | CASALLSTDTQYF
TRBD1 | . | TRBJ1-4 | TRBV30 | TGTGCCTGGAGCGCCATACAAGGACAGGGAAGCTCTACTAATGAAAAACTGTTTTTT | CAWSAIQGQGSSTNEKLFF
TRBD1 | . | TRBJ2-4 | TRBV7-2 | TGTGCCAGCAGCGCCGGACAGGGAAAAAACATTCAGTACTTC | CASSAGQGKNIQYF
TRBD1 | . | TRBJ2-7 | TRBV30 | TGTGCCTGGGACAGGGACTACGAGCAGTACTTC | CAWDRDYEQYF